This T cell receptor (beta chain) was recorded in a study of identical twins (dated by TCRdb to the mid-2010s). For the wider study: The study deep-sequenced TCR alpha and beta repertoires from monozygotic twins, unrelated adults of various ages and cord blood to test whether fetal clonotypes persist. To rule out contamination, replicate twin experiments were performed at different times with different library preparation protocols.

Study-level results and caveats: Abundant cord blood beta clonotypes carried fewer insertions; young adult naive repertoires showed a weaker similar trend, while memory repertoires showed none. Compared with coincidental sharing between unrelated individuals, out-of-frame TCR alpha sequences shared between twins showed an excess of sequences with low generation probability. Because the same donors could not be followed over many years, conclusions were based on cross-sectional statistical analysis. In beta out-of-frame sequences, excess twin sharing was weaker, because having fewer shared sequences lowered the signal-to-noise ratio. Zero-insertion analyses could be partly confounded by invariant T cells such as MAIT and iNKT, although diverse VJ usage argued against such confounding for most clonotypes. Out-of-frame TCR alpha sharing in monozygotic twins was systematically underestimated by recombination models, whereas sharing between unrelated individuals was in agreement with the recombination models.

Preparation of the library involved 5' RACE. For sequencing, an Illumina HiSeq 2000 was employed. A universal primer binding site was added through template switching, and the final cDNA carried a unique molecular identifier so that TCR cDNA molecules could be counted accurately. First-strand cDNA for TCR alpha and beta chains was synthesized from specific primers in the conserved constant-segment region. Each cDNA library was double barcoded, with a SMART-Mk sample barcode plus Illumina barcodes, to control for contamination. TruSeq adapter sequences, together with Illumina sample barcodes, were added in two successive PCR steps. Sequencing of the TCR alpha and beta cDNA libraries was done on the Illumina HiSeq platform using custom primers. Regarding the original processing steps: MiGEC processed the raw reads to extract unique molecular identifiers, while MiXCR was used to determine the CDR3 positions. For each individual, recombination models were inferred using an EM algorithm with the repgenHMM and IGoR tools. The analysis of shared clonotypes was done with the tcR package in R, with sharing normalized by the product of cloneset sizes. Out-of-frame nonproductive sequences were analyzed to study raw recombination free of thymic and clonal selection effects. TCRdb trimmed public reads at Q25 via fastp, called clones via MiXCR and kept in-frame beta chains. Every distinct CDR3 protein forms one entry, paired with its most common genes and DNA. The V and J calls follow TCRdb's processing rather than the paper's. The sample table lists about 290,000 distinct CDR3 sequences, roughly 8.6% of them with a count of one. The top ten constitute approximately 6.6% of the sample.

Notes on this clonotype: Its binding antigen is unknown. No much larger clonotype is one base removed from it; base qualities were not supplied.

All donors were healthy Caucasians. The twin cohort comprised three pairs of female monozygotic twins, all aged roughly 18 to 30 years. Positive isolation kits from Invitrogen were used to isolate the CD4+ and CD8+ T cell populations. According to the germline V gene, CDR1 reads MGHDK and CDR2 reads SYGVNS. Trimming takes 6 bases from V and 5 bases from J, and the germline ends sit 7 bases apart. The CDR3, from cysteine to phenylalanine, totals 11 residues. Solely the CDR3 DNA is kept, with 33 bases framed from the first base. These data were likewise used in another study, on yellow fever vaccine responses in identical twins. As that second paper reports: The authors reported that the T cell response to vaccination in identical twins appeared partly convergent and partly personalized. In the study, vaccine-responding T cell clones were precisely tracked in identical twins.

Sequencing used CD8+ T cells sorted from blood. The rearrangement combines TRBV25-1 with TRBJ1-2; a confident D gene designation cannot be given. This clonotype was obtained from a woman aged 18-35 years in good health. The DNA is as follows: TGTGCCAGCAGCCGCGAGTATGGCTACACCTTC. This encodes CASSREYGYTF.